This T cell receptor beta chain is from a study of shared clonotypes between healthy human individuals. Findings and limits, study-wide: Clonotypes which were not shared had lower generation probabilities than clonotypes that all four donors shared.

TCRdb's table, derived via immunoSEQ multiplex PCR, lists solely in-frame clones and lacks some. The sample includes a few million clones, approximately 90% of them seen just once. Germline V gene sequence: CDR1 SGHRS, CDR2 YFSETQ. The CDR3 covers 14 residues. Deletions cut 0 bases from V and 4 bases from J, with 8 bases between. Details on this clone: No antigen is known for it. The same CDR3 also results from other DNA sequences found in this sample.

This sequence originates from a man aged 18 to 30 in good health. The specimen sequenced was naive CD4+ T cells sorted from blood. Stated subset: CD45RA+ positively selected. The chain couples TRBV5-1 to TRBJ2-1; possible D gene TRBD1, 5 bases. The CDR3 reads CASSLVQGYNEQFF. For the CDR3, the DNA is TGCGCCAGCAGCTTGGTCCAGGGTTACAATGAGCAGTTCTTC.